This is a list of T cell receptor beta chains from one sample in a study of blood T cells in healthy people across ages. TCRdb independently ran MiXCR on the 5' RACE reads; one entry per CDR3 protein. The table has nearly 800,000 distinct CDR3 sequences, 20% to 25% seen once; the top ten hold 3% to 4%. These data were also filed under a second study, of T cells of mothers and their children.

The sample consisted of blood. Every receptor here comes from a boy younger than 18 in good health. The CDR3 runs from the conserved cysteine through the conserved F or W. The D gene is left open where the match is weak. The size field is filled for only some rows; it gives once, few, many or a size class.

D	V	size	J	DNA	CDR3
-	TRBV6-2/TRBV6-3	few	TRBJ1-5	TGTGCCAGCACAGGGTCAGGGGCTCAGCCCCAGCATTTT	CASTGSGAQPQHF
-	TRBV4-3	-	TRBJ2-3	TGCGCCAGCAGCCAAGATCTTTCCCTCCGAATGAACCCGACAGATACGCAGTATTTT	CASSQDLSLRMNPTDTQYF
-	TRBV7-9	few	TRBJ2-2	TGTGCCACCATAGCCGCCGACACATCGAACACCGGGGAGCTGTTTTTT	CATIAADTSNTGELFF
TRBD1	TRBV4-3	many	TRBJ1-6	TGCGCCAGCAGCCAAGCGTTGGACAGGCGACCCCTCCACTTT	CASSQALDRRPLHF
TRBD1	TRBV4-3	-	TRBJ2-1	TGCGCCAGCAGCCAAGGACAGGGGGCTAGGGGTGAGCAGTTCTTC	CASSQGQGARGEQFF
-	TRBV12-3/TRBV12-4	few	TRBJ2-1	TGTGCCAGCAGCGTGGGGCGGCCCACCTACAATGAGCAGTTCTTC	CASSVGRPTYNEQFF
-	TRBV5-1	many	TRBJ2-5	TGCGCCAGCAGCTTGGAGGAAGCGGGCGAGACCCAGTACTTC	CASSLEEAGETQYF
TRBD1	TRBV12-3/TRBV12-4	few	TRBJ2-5	TGTGCCAGCAGCCCGGGGGACAGGGTATCCGCATCGGAGACCCAGTACTTC	CASSPGDRVSASETQYF
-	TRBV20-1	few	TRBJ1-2	TGCAGTGCTAGAGTGGCATATTTCGGACGCGCAAACTATGGCTACACCTTC	CSARVAYFGRANYGYTF
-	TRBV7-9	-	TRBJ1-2	TGTGCCAGCAGCTTCGACGGTCCTAACTATGGCTACACCTTC	CASSFDGPNYGYTF